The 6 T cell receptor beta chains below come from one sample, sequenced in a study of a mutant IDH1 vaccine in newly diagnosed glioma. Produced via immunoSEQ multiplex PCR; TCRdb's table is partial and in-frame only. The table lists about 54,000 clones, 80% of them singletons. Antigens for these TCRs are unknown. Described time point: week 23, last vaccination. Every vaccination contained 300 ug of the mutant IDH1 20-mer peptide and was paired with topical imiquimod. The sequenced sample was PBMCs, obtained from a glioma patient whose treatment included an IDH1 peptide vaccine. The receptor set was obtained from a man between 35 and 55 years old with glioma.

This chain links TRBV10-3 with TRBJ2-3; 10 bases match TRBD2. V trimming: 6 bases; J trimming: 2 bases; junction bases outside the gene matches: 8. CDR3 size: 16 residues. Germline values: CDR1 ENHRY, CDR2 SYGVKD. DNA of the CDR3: TGTGCCATCAGCTTTATAGCGGGGGGCTCCACAGATACGCAGTATTTT. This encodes CAISFIAGGSTDTQYF.

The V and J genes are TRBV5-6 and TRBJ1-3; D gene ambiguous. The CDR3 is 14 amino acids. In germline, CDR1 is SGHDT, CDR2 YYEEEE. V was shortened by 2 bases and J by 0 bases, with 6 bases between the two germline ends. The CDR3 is CASSFEDSGNTIYF. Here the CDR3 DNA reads TGTGCCAGCAGCTTCGAAGACTCTGGAAACACCATATATTTT.

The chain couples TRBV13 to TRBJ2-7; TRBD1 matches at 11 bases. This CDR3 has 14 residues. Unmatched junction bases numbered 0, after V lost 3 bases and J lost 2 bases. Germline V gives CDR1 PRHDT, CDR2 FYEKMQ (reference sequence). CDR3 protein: CASSLGQGAYEQYF. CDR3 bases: TGTGCCAGCAGCTTGGGACAGGGGGCCTACGAGCAGTACTTC. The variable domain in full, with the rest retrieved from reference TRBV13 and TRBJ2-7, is AAGVIQSPRHLIKEKRETATLKCYPIPRHDTVYWYQQGPGQDPQFLISFYEKMQSDKGSIPDRFSAQQFSDYHSELNMSSLELGDSALYFCASSLGQGAYEQYFGPGTRLTVT.

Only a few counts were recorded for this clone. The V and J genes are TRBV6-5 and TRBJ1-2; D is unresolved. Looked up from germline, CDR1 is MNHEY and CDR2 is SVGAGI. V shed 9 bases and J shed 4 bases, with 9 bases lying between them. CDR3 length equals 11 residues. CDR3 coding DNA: TGTGCCAGTGGACTGCTCTATGGCTACACCTTC. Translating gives CASGLLYGYTF.

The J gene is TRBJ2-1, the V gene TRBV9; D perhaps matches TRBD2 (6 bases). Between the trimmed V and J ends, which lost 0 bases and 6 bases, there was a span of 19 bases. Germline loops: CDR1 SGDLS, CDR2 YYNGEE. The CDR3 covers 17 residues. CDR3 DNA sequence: TGTGCCAGCAGCGTAGTCCCGGGACTCCGCCTTGGCAATGAGCAGTTCTTC. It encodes CASSVVPGLRLGNEQFF.

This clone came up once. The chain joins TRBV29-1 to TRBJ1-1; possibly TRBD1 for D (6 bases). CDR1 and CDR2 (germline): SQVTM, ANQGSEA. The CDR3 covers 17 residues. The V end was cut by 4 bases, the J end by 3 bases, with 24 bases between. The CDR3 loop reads CSVVSIAQGKGDTEAFF. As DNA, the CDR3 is TGCAGCGTTGTGTCTATTGCCCAGGGGAAGGGGGACACTGAAGCTTTCTTT. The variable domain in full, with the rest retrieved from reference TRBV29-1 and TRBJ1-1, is SAVISQKPSRDICQRGTSLTIQCQVDSQVTMMFWYRQQPGQSLTLIATANQGSEATYESGFVIDKFPISRPNLTFSTLTVSNMSPEDSSIYLCSVVSIAQGKGDTEAFFGQGTRLTVV.